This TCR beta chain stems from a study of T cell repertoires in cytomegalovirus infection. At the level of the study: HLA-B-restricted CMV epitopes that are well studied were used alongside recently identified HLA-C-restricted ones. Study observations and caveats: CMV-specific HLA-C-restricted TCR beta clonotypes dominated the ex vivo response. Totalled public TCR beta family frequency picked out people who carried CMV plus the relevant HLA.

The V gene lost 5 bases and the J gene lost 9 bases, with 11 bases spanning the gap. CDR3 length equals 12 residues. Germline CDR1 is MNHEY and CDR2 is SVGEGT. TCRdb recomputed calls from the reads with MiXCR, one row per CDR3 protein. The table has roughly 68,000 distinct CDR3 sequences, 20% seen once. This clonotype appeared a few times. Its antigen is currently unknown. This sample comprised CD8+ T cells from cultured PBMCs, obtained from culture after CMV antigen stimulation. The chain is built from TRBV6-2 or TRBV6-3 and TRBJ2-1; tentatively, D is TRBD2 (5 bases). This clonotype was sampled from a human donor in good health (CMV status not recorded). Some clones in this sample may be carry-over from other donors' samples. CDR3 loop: CASSPTRTEQFF. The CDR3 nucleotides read TGTGCCAGCAGTCCTACTAGAACTGAGCAGTTCTTC.